One sample yielded the 27 T cell receptor beta chains listed below, sequenced in a study of shared clonotypes between healthy human individuals. Profiling relied on immunoSEQ multiplex PCR, and the TCRdb table lists in-frame clones only, not all of them. The sample includes under 850,000 clones, 55% to 80% of them seen just once. The specimen sequenced was memory CD4+ T cells sorted from blood. Noted subset: CD45RA-negative fraction. The receptor set was obtained from a woman aged 30 to 39 in good health.

V usage is TRBV6-5 and J usage is TRBJ2-2; D gene ambiguous. CDR3 size: 13 residues. Trimming took 6 bases from V and 1 from J, leaving 6 bases between them. From germline, CDR1 is MNHEY and CDR2 SVGAGI. The CDR3 DNA follows: TGTGCCAGCAGGCCACTGAACACCGGGGAGCTGTTTTTT. Protein product: CASRPLNTGELFF.

This clone was observed many times. Other DNA sequences in the same sample also yield this CDR3. The chain employs TRBV28 and TRBJ1-1; D ambiguous. Trimming shortened V by 6 bases and J by 1 base, and 9 bases separated the two germline ends. This CDR3 is 13 amino acids long. Germline CDR1 and CDR2: MDHEN and SYDVKM. CDR3 nucleotide sequence: TGTGCCAGCAGCAGATTTACGAACACTGAAGCTTTCTTT. Residues: CASSRFTNTEAFF.

This clone appeared once. The chain carries TRBV6-4 and TRBJ1-4; maybe TRBD1 (5 bases). The CDR3 loop spans 14 amino acids. The V end was cut by 2 bases, the J end by 6 bases, with 10 bases between. Germline loops: CDR1 MRHNA, CDR2 SNTAGT. This CDR3 reads CASSDRGTDEKLFF. The CDR3 region has the DNA TGTGCCAGCAGTGACCGGGGGACGGATGAAAAACTGTTTTTT.

The chain recombines TRBV2 with TRBJ2-4; possible D gene TRBD1, 6 bases. This CDR3 is 17 amino acids long. V was pared by 4 bases and J by 1 base, with 17 bases between. Germline loops: CDR1 SNHLY, CDR2 FYNNEI. As DNA, the CDR3 is TGTGCCAGCAGTGGCGGAACAGGGCGACAGGCCAAAAACATTCAGTACTTC. Its protein is CASSGGTGRQAKNIQYF.

The chain has TRBV27 and TRBJ2-7, with D possibly TRBD1 on 6 matching bases. V was cut by 7 bases and J by 4 bases, with 20 bases left in between. Per the germline V gene, CDR1 is MNHEY and CDR2 is SMNVEV (reference sequence). The CDR3 has 15 amino acids. Written as DNA, the CDR3 is TGTGCCAGCAAAGACTGGGGAACAGGGCAGTACGAGCAGTACTTC. It codes for CASKDWGTGQYEQYF.

Concerning this clone itself: Different DNA sequences within this sample yield the same CDR3. The CDR3 DNA is TGTGCCAGCAGCTCAGACACCCTTAGCAATCAGCCCCAGCATTTT. Amino acids: CASSSDTLSNQPQHF. The chain links TRBV7-2 to TRBJ1-5, with unresolved D. This CDR3 comprises 15 residues. The ends were cut back, 4 bases at V and 0 bases at J, with 10 bases in the middle. The germline V gene has CDR1 SGHTA and CDR2 FQGNSA.

This clone appeared once. The V and J genes are TRBV11-3 and TRBJ2-2; 10 nucleotides line up with TRBD2. V shed 1 base, J shed 6 bases, and the junction held 11 bases outside the gene matches. CDR1 is SGHNT, CDR2 YENEEA, per germline. This CDR3 is built from 18 residues. The CDR3 DNA reads as TGTGCCAGCAGCTTAGCCCCGTATCTAGCGGGAGACCCCGGGGAGCTGTTTTTT. The encoded protein is CASSLAPYLAGDPGELFF.

For this clone: The same CDR3 can be traced to other DNA sequences in this sample. The chain has TRBV7-9 and TRBJ2-1, with D perhaps matching TRBD2 (6 bases). Trimming stripped 3 bases from V and 2 bases from J, with 14 bases between. This CDR3 has 16 amino acids. Germline V CDR1 and CDR2: SEHNR, FQNEAQ (reference sequence). The CDR3 DNA reads as TGTGCCAGCAGCTTTGCAGCTTCGGGGGCCTACAATGAGCAGTTCTTC. It translates to CASSFAASGAYNEQFF.

V and J are TRBV25-1 and TRBJ1-2; D is possibly TRBD1 (5 bases). Germline V gene lookup returns CDR1 MGHDK and CDR2 SYGVNS. The CDR3 length is 14 residues. Trimming removed 3 bases from V and 4 bases from J, with 12 bases in between. The CDR3 here is CASSEGVMGYGYTF. CDR3 nucleotides: TGTGCCAGCAGTGAGGGGGTGATGGGCTATGGCTACACCTTC.

The V and J genes are TRBV28 and TRBJ2-7, with 8 bases fitting TRBD1. V lost 3 bases and J lost 6; bases outside the gene matches: 7. The CDR3 sequence is 14 residues long. Germline V gene lookup returns CDR1 MDHEN and CDR2 SYDVKM. This CDR3 is CASSFPGQVGEQYF. In DNA form, the CDR3 reads TGTGCCAGCAGTTTCCCGGGACAGGTCGGCGAGCAGTACTTC. Full variable domain (missing parts from reference TRBV28 and TRBJ2-7): DVKVTQSSRYLVKRTGEKVFLECVQDMDHENMFWYRQDPGLGLRLIYFSYDVKMKEKGDIPEGYSVSREKKERFSLILESASTNQTSMYLCASSFPGQVGEQYFGPGTRLTVT.

V and J are TRBV6-4 and TRBJ2-5; D unclear. V was shortened by 4 bases and J by 3 bases, with 6 bases between the two germline ends. The CDR3 spans 12 residues. The V gene's germline CDR1 is MRHNA and CDR2 SNTAGT. CDR3 coding DNA: TGTGCCAGCAGTGGCTGGAAAGAGACCCAGTACTTC. Amino acid sequence: CASSGWKETQYF.

Of note for this clone: The same CDR3 also results from other DNA sequences found in this sample. The chain has TRBV5-1 and TRBJ2-2; 11 bases fit TRBD2. Losses at the gene ends were 2 bases for V and 3 bases for J; bases not matched to a gene: 0. CDR3 length: 15 residues. Germline loops: CDR1 SGHRS, CDR2 YFSETQ. The CDR3 is CASSLLAGDTGELFF. The CDR3 nucleotides are TGCGCCAGCAGCTTACTAGCGGGGGACACCGGGGAGCTGTTTTTT.

This clone has at least ten counts. The V call is TRBV10-2, the J call TRBJ1-1; perhaps TRBD1 as D (6 bases). With 2 bases removed from V and 4 bases from J, the gap between germline ends came to 20 bases. CDR1 is WSHSY, CDR2 SAAADI, per germline. The CDR3 is 17 amino acids. CDR3 bases: TGCGCCAGCAGTGAGCATCCCTGGGGGCTAGATAGCACTGAAGCTTTCTTT. Amino acids: CASSEHPWGLDSTEAFF.

This clone was counted at least ten times. The DNA for the CDR3 is TGTGCCAGCAGCTTTACTAGCGGGAGGAAAGATACGCAGTATTTT. Its translation: CASSFTSGRKDTQYF. The J gene is TRBJ2-3, the V gene TRBV7-9, with 12 bases aligning to TRBD2. The CDR3 has 15 residues. With V trimmed by 3 bases and J by 5 bases, 3 bases remained unmatched. CDR1 and CDR2 (germline): SEHNR, FQNEAQ (reference sequence).

V usage is TRBV6-6 and J usage is TRBJ2-1; TRBD2 agrees at 7 bases. The CDR3 runs 15 residues. V was pared by 4 bases and J by 5 bases, with 8 bases of the junction left unmatched. Germline CDR1 reads MNHNY; CDR2 reads SVGAGI (reference sequence). This CDR3 is CASSSPSGGNNEQFF. The CDR3 DNA sequence: TGTGCCAGCAGTTCCCCTAGCGGCGGGAACAATGAGCAGTTCTTC.

The chain employs TRBV7-9 and TRBJ2-3; D remains unclear. The V end was cut by 1 base, the J end by 0 bases, with 11 bases between. Germline values: CDR1 SEHNR, CDR2 FQNEAQ (reference sequence). CDR3 length equals 16 residues. CDR3 sequence (DNA): TGTGCCAGCAGCTTAGGTGGATTTCGAAGCACAGATACGCAGTATTTT. Protein product: CASSLGGFRSTDTQYF.

V and J are TRBV13 and TRBJ2-7, with D possibly being TRBD1 or TRBD2 (5 bases each). V lost 2 bases and J lost 1, with 18 bases in between. Germline V gives CDR1 PRHDT, CDR2 FYEKMQ (reference sequence). This CDR3 has 17 amino acids. For the CDR3, the DNA is TGTGCCAGCAGCTTAAAATCTGTGGGACGTTCTTCCTACGAGCAGTACTTC. It translates to CASSLKSVGRSSYEQYF.

The rearrangement uses TRBV7-8 and TRBJ2-3; D is unresolved. V lost 3 bases, J lost 2 bases, and 9 bases lay in between. The germline CDR1 and CDR2 sequences are SGHVS and FQNEAQ. The CDR3 has 14 residues. In nucleotides, the CDR3 is TGTGCCAGCAGCTTCTCGTCTTACACAGATACGCAGTATTTT. Its translation: CASSFSSYTDTQYF.

This clone was seen only once. Relative to the germline gene, one junction end is altered; a read error may explain this. V and J are TRBV6-1 and TRBJ2-3, with D tentatively TRBD1 (6 bases). This CDR3 contains 15 residues. The germline V gene has CDR1 MNHNS and CDR2 SASEGT. The CDR3 nucleotides are TGTGCCAGCACTGAAGGGGGACGGGGCACAGATACGCAGTATTTT. This encodes CASTEGGRGTDTQYF.

This clone was counted many times. The V call is TRBV7-9, the J call TRBJ2-5, with 15 bases aligning to TRBD2. Germline V CDR1 and CDR2: SEHNR, FQNEAQ (reference sequence). Unmatched junction bases numbered 4, after V lost 0 bases and J lost 5 bases. CDR3 length: 17 residues. The CDR3 coding sequence is TGTGCCAGCAGCTTAGCGAGGACTAGCGGGAGGGCGGAGACCCAGTACTTC. This encodes CASSLARTSGRAETQYF.

The rearrangement joins TRBV27 to TRBJ2-7; TRBD1 matches at 7 bases. V shed 2 bases and J 9 bases; nucleotides not matched to a gene: 7. The V gene's germline CDR1 is MNHEY and CDR2 SMNVEV (reference sequence). This CDR3 is built from 13 residues. The chain's CDR3 is CASSLKEGAGQYF. In DNA form, the CDR3 reads TGTGCCAGCAGTTTAAAAGAGGGGGCTGGGCAGTACTTC.

The V call is TRBV7-9, the J call TRBJ1-1; D may be TRBD1 (6 bases). The CDR3 is made up of 14 amino acids. Trimming took off 5 bases at V and 1 base at J, with 11 bases between the two ends. Germline lookup yields CDR1 SEHNR and CDR2 FQNEAQ (reference sequence). Here the CDR3 DNA reads TGTGCCAGCAGCCAGTTACAGGGGAACACTGAAGCTTTCTTT. The encoded protein is CASSQLQGNTEAFF.

The V and J genes are TRBV29-1 and TRBJ1-4; no reliable D call. The CDR3 spans 11 residues. Germline assignment: CDR1 SQVTM and CDR2 ANQGSEA. Between the trimmed V and J ends, which lost 7 bases and 7 bases, there was a span of 10 bases. The CDR3 bases are TGCAGCGGGTCGTGGGGTGAAAAACTGTTTTTT. Protein sequence: CSGSWGEKLFF.

The chain uses TRBV5-1 and TRBJ2-7; 9 bases align to TRBD1. With 4 bases clipped from V and 6 bases from J, the junction kept 11 bases outside the gene matches. CDR1 and CDR2 (germline): SGHRS, YFSETQ. The CDR3 spans 15 residues. In nucleotides, the CDR3 is TGCGCCAGCAGCGGAGGGAATGACAGGGGGATCGAGCAGTACTTC. Its protein product is CASSGGNDRGIEQYF.

The genes are TRBV6-1 and TRBJ2-2; no firm D call. Deletions cut 4 bases from V and 6 bases from J, with 18 bases between. This CDR3 comprises 16 residues. CDR1 is MNHNS and CDR2 is SASEGT in the germline V gene. CDR3 DNA: TGTGCCAGCAGTGGTGAGCAGATTCTAACTGCCGGGGAGCTGTTTTTT. The encoded protein is CASSGEQILTAGELFF.

This clone was detected only a few times. The chain links TRBV5-1 to TRBJ2-5, with D possibly being TRBD2 (6 bases). CDR3 length: 14 amino acids. The germline CDR1 and CDR2 sequences are SGHRS and YFSETQ. With 4 bases removed from V and 5 bases from J, the gap between germline ends came to 15 bases. The CDR3 reads CASSQSTSWETQYF. The CDR3 nucleotides read TGCGCCAGCAGCCAATCAACTAGCTGGGAGACCCAGTACTTC.

This clone was counted only a few times. The chain carries TRBV19 and TRBJ1-1, with D perhaps TRBD1 (5 bases). The CDR3 runs to 13 residues. Trimming took 4 bases from V and 4 from J, leaving 10 bases between them. The germline V gene encodes CDR1 LNHDA and CDR2 SQIVND (reference sequence). This CDR3 is CASSSWQGTEAFF. CDR3 DNA: TGTGCCAGTAGTAGCTGGCAGGGCACTGAAGCTTTCTTT.